The clone carrying this TCR beta chain was observed once. These data are taken from a study of blood T cell repertoires in COVID-19. Whole-study context: There were acute and convalescent COVID-19 samples, and they came from the United States, Italy and Spain. Nucleic acid was either cDNA or gDNA, and it came from T cells, B-cell-depleted T cells, or PBMCs.

The authors' processing: Amplified reference gene primers provided the basis for estimating nucleated cell counts. Measured with immunoSEQ multiplex PCR; TCRdb has only the in-frame clones, and not every one. That table gives V, J and clone size, and the DNA gave D and trimming. The sample shows about 74,000 clones, roughly 90% of them seen only once. In germline, CDR1 is SGHRS, CDR2 YFSETQ. The CDR3 loop spans 14 amino acids. Trimming at V came to 4 bases and at J to 5 bases, leaving 7 bases not matched to a gene. The receptor was derived from a human donor in a cohort sampled during active COVID-19. The rearrangement uses TRBV5-1 and TRBJ2-7; 9 nucleotides align to TRBD1. Sequencing was performed on peripheral blood. The CDR3 reads CASSDPTGGNEQYF. CDR3 nucleotides: TGCGCCAGCAGCGACCCCACAGGGGGCAACGAGCAGTACTTC.